The 8 T cell receptor beta chains in this list originate from one sample, sequenced in a study of cytomegalovirus exposure and HLA in healthy donors. Profiling relied on immunoSEQ multiplex PCR, and the TCRdb table lists in-frame clones only, not all of them. The sample has fewer than 200,000 clones; about 80% are singletons. The sample comprised PBMCs. The receptors originated from a young woman in good health and CMV-seropositive.

This clone was seen a handful of times. The genes are TRBV7-9 and TRBJ2-7; 8 bases are a match to TRBD1. CDR3 length: 14 amino acids. Germline-derived CDR1 and CDR2 are SEHNR and FQNEAQ (reference sequence). V dropped 5 bases and J dropped 5; count of bases not matched to a gene: 8. The CDR3 protein is CASSQPGQAHEQYF. The CDR3 DNA follows: TGTGCCAGCAGCCAACCGGGACAGGCCCACGAGCAGTACTTC.

J is TRBJ2-1 and V is TRBV7-9, with 7 bases matching TRBD1. CDR3 length: 18 residues. The germline CDR1 and CDR2 sequences are SEHNR and FQNEAQ (reference sequence). V gave up 5 bases and J gave up 1 base; unmatched junction bases: 14. The DNA for the CDR3 is TGTGCCAGCAGCCCTCCCCTATCTGACAGGGAGTCCTACAATGAGCAGTTCTTC. Amino acid sequence: CASSPPLSDRESYNEQFF.

The chain couples TRBV27 to TRBJ2-7; 9 bases fit TRBD2. The length of the CDR3 is 15 residues. Germline-derived CDR1 and CDR2 are MNHEY and SMNVEV (reference sequence). After removal of 3 bases from V and 4 bases from J, the junction contained 7 bases not matched to a gene. The CDR3 is CASSFSLAGVYEQYF. In DNA form, the CDR3 reads TGTGCCAGCAGTTTCTCACTAGCGGGTGTTTACGAGCAGTACTTC.

This chain uses TRBV5-6 with TRBJ2-5; 8 bases align to TRBD1. The germline V gene encodes CDR1 SGHDT and CDR2 YYEEEE. V was pared by 4 bases and J by 5 bases, with 7 bases of the junction left unmatched. CDR3 size: 14 residues. The CDR3 sequence is CASSPDRGWETQYF. CDR3 sequence (DNA): TGTGCCAGCAGCCCAGACAGGGGATGGGAGACCCAGTACTTC.

This chain joins TRBV4-1 and TRBJ2-7, with D perhaps TRBD2 (5 bases). Germline V gives CDR1 MGHRA, CDR2 YSYEKL. The CDR3 totals 14 residues. With 4 bases removed from V and 3 bases from J, the gap between germline ends came to 13 bases. The CDR3 region has the DNA TGCGCCAGCAGCCCAACGGACTTATACTACGAGCAGTACTTC. It is translated as CASSPTDLYYEQYF.

The genes are TRBV5-1 and TRBJ2-5, with 9 nucleotides matching TRBD1. The CDR3 sequence is 15 residues long. The germline V gene has CDR1 SGHRS and CDR2 YFSETQ. Trimming cost V 3 bases and J 3 bases; bases outside gene matches: 6. CDR3 nucleotides: TGCGCCAGCAGCTATACAGGGGGCTTTAAAGAGACCCAGTACTTC. Translated: CASSYTGGFKETQYF.

V and J are TRBV15 and TRBJ1-5; D gene ambiguous. The CDR3 contains 14 residues. V lost 1 base to trimming and J lost 1 base, with 5 bases between them. Looked up from germline, CDR1 is LNHNV and CDR2 is YYDKDF (reference sequence). The CDR3 is CATSRAASNQPQHF. The CDR3 coding sequence is TGTGCCACCAGCAGAGCTGCGAGCAATCAGCCCCAGCATTTT.

This rearrangement joins TRBV7-2 to TRBJ1-1, with 9 bases that match TRBD1. This CDR3 is 17 amino acids long. The V gene end was trimmed by 3 bases and the J gene end by 4 bases; junction bases not matched to a gene: 12. Germline lookup yields CDR1 SGHTA and CDR2 FQGNSA. CDR3 coding DNA: TGTGCCAGCAGCTTTACGGGGACCGGGACAGGGCCCACTGAAGCTTTCTTT. Amino acids: CASSFTGTGTGPTEAFF.